The 16 T cell receptor beta chains given below trace back to one sample, sequenced in a study of blood T cell repertoires in COVID-19. The repertoire was sequenced with immunoSEQ multiplex PCR; TCRdb's copy has only in-frame clones and lacks some. The sample records about 200,000 clones, roughly 80% being singletons. Source material: peripheral blood. The source is a woman of 80 years or more with acute or convalescent COVID-19.

This clone showed up just once. This rearrangement joins TRBV6-2 or TRBV6-3 to TRBJ2-7, with D unresolved. Germline V gene sequence: CDR1 MNHEY, CDR2 SVGEGT. The CDR3 totals 11 residues. V dropped 6 bases and J dropped 4 bases, with 7 bases sitting between them. CDR3 bases: TGTGCCAGCAGCCCGAGATACGAGCAGTACTTC. Encoded protein: CASSPRYEQYF.

The V and J genes are TRBV4-1 and TRBJ2-1; TRBD2 matches at 8 bases. The CDR3 runs to 17 residues. CDR1 and CDR2 (germline): MGHRA, YSYEKL. V lost 4 bases, J lost 0 bases, and 8 bases stayed unmatched. The CDR3 region is CASSLLRGGSSYNEQFF. The CDR3 bases are TGCGCCAGCAGCCTCCTACGGGGGGGAAGCTCCTACAATGAGCAGTTCTTC.

In its sample, this clone was seen a few times. The gene calls are TRBV10-3 and TRBJ2-7; TRBD2 matches 7 bases. The CDR3 length is 13 residues. V trimming: 7 bases; J trimming: 6 bases; junction bases outside the gene matches: 9. Germline V gene lookup returns CDR1 ENHRY and CDR2 SYGVKD. CDR3 bases: TGTGCCATCACGGTTGCGGGAGAAGGCGAGCAGTACTTC. It encodes CAITVAGEGEQYF.

The chain is built from TRBV4-2 and TRBJ2-7; TRBD2 matches at 13 bases. This CDR3 spans 17 amino acids. Trimming cost V 4 bases and J 5 bases; bases outside gene matches: 11. CDR1 is LGHNA and CDR2 is YNFKEQ in the germline V gene. The CDR3 sequence is CASSPGWTSGSGDEQYF. In DNA, the CDR3 is TGTGCCAGCAGCCCCGGATGGACTAGCGGGAGCGGCGACGAGCAGTACTTC.

The J gene is TRBJ1-4, the V gene TRBV3-1 (or the pseudogene TRBV3-2); a weak D match, TRBD1 (6 bases). The CDR3 has 13 amino acids. The V end was cut by 4 bases, the J end by 8 bases, with 11 bases between. The germline gives CDR1 LGHDT, CDR2 YNNKEL (reference sequence). The CDR3 DNA is TGTGCCAGCAGCCTGACACAGGGCGAAAAACTGTTTTTT. Translating it yields CASSLTQGEKLFF.

The chain uses TRBV5-4 and TRBJ1-6, with 9 nucleotides matching TRBD1. After removal of 4 bases from V and 7 bases from J, the junction contained 9 bases not matched to a gene. The CDR3 loop spans 16 amino acids. Germline values: CDR1 SGHNT, CDR2 YYREEE (reference sequence). The CDR3 sequence is CASSPRDRAGNSPLHF. For the CDR3, the DNA is TGTGCCAGCAGCCCCCGGGACAGGGCGGGGAATTCACCCCTCCACTTT.

The chain joins TRBV3-1 (or the pseudogene TRBV3-2) to TRBJ1-2; TRBD1 aligns across 11 bases. The germline CDR1 and CDR2 sequences are LGHDT and YNNKEL (reference sequence). V gave up 2 bases and J gave up 6 bases; unmatched junction bases: 8. The CDR3 is made up of 16 amino acids. CDR3 in DNA: TGTGCCAGCAGCCAACTAGGACAGGGGGCCCAGAATGGCTACACCTTC. It translates to CASSQLGQGAQNGYTF.

V gene TRBV5-4 combines with J gene TRBJ1-6; TRBD1 aligns across 9 bases. The CDR3 is made up of 16 amino acids. Trimming cost V 2 bases and J 8 bases; bases outside gene matches: 8. The germline CDR1 and CDR2 sequences are SGHNT and YYREEE (reference sequence). The CDR3 DNA is TGTGCCAGCAGCTTTGAACAGGGGGCGGTTCATTCACCCCTCCACTTT. This sequence encodes CASSFEQGAVHSPLHF. The full variable domain, in which reference TRBV5-4 and TRBJ1-6 provide the parts outside the CDR3, is ETGVTQSPTHLIKTRGQQVTLRCSSQSGHNTVSWYQQALGQGPQFIFQYYREEENGRGNFPPRFSGLQFPNYSSELNVNALELDDSALYLCASSFEQGAVHSPLHFGNGTRLTVT.

The chain combines TRBV6-2 or TRBV6-3 with TRBJ1-1; possible D gene TRBD1, 6 bases. This CDR3 region has 15 residues. Deletions cut 2 bases from V and 2 bases from J, with 12 bases between. The germline V gene encodes CDR1 MNHEY and CDR2 SVGEGT. CDR3 sequence reads: CASSYGPGTNTEAFF. In DNA, the CDR3 is TGTGCCAGCAGTTACGGTCCAGGGACAAACACTGAAGCTTTCTTT.

This clone was seen a single time. The genes are TRBV7-2 and TRBJ2-6; 11 nucleotides align to TRBD1. Germline V gene lookup returns CDR1 SGHTA and CDR2 FQGNSA. This CDR3 spans 18 amino acids. The V gene end was trimmed by 4 bases and the J gene end by 1 base; junction bases not matched to a gene: 6. The CDR3 loop reads CASSSWTGGASGANVLTF. CDR3 nucleotides: TGTGCCAGCAGCTCCTGGACAGGGGGCGCTTCTGGGGCCAACGTCCTGACTTTC.

This clone was seen ten or more times. The chain links TRBV5-1 to TRBJ2-7; possible D gene TRBD2, 7 bases. V lost 2 bases and J lost 3, with 18 bases in between. This CDR3 region has 16 residues. Looked up from germline, CDR1 is SGHRS and CDR2 is YFSETQ. The CDR3 DNA reads as TGCGCCAGCAGCTTCGGGGACGGGGGGACAATCTACGAGCAGTACTTC. Encoded protein: CASSFGDGGTIYEQYF.

This chain links TRBV7-2 with TRBJ2-5; 7 positions match TRBD2. Germline CDR1 reads SGHTA; CDR2 reads FQGNSA. V trimming: 4 bases; J trimming: 2 bases; junction bases outside the gene matches: 1. The CDR3 has 13 amino acids. The CDR3 nucleotides read TGTGCCAGCAGCTGGGGACTACAAGAGACCCAGTACTTC. Its translation: CASSWGLQETQYF.

The chain joins TRBV6-6 to TRBJ2-7, with 13 bases that match TRBD2. The CDR3 totals 15 residues. V shed 4 bases and J 12 bases; nucleotides not matched to a gene: 12. From germline, CDR1 is MNHNY and CDR2 SVGAGI (reference sequence). This CDR3 reads CASSLPGTSGKQLYF. For the CDR3, the DNA is TGTGCCAGCAGTTTACCCGGGACTAGCGGGAAACAATTGTACTTC.

This clone occurred once. J is TRBJ1-2 and V is TRBV2; 9 bases align to TRBD1. The CDR3 is 14 residues long. The J segment lost 1 base and the V segment lost 6 bases, leaving 3 bases of the junction unmatched. Per the germline V gene, CDR1 is SNHLY and CDR2 is FYNNEI. The CDR3 reads CASRRTGVNYGYTF. In DNA form, the CDR3 reads TGTGCCAGCAGGCGGACAGGGGTTAACTATGGCTACACCTTC. Complete variable domain (other parts from reference TRBV2 and TRBJ1-2): EPEVTQTPSHQVTQMGQEVILRCVPISNHLYFYWYRQILGQKVEFLVSFYNNEISEKSEIFDDQFSVERPDGSNFTLKIRSTKLEDSAMYFCASRRTGVNYGYTFGSGTRLTVV.

This chain connects TRBV5-4 to TRBJ1-4; 10 positions agree with TRBD1. CDR1 is SGHNT and CDR2 is YYREEE in the germline V gene (reference sequence). Trimming took 0 bases from V and 6 from J; bases not matched to a gene: 2. CDR3 length: 15 amino acids. CDR3 nucleotides: TGTGCCAGCAGCTTGGCCGGACAGGGGGATGAAAAACTGTTTTTT. Translating gives CASSLAGQGDEKLFF.

V and J are TRBV5-4 and TRBJ2-2; 9 bases are shared with TRBD1. The length of the CDR3 is 15 residues. Trimming took 5 bases from V and 3 from J; bases not matched to a gene: 5. CDR1 and CDR2 (germline): SGHNT, YYREEE (reference sequence). CDR3 region: CASREWDRDTGELFF. The CDR3 region has the DNA TGTGCCAGCAGGGAGTGGGACAGGGACACCGGGGAGCTGTTTTTT. Filled out from reference TRBV5-4 and TRBJ2-2, the complete variable domain reads ETGVTQSPTHLIKTRGQQVTLRCSSQSGHNTVSWYQQALGQGPQFIFQYYREEENGRGNFPPRFSGLQFPNYSSELNVNALELDDSALYLCASREWDRDTGELFFGEGSRLTVL.